These T cell receptor beta chains were read from a single sample in a study of CD8 T cells in ankylosing spondylitis. TCRdb called the 5' RACE reads again in MiXCR, with one record for every CDR3 protein. Among approximately 28,000 distinct CDR3 sequences listed, over 7% were seen once. Sequenced input: blood. The receptors shown here come from a male donor with ankylosing spondylitis or in good health (not recorded which). CDR3s include the opening cysteine and the closing phenylalanine or tryptophan. A D gene is named only where the DNA matches it firmly. Rows give clone size only sometimes, using once, few, many, or a class for an expanded clone.

>few|TRBJ1-1|TRBV29-1|NA
TGCAGCGCCGGACAGTTGAACACTGAAGCTTTCTTT
CSAGQLNTEAFF
>few|TRBJ2-2|TRBV4-1|NA
TGCGCCAGCAGCCAAAGGGCTGTGGGCGGGGAGCTGTTTTTT
CASSQRAVGGELFF
>NA|TRBJ1-1|TRBV20-1|NA
TGCAGTGCTATAGGGTCGGGGGACGGCACTGAAGCTTTCTTT
CSAIGSGDGTEAFF
>NA|TRBJ2-3|TRBV10-1|TRBD2
TGCGCCAGCAGTGTCGGCGGGAGGGCCACAGATACGCAGTATTTT
CASSVGGRATDTQYF
>many|TRBJ1-5|TRBV28|NA
TGTGCTAGCGGGGATAGCAATCAGCCCCAGCATTTT
CASGDSNQPQHF
>NA|TRBJ1-6|TRBV20-1|TRBD1
TGCAGTGCTAGGGAGAGGGACAGCGATTTCTATAATTCACCCCTCCACTTT
CSARERDSDFYNSPLHF
>NA|TRBJ2-2|TRBV5-5|TRBD2
TGTGCCAGCAGCTTGAGGACACTAGCGGGAGGTACCGGGGAGCTGTTTTTT
CASSLRTLAGGTGELFF
>few|TRBJ2-2|TRBV7-3|NA
TGTGCCAGCAGCTTGAGTCAGGGCAGGGGAAAATCCGGGGAGCTGTTTTTT
CASSLSQGRGKSGELFF
>many|TRBJ2-4|TRBV12-3/TRBV12-4|TRBD1
TGTGCCAGCAGGGGGACAGGGTGGGAGGACATTCAGTACTTC
CASRGTGWEDIQYF
>many|TRBJ2-2|TRBV25-1|TRBD1
TGTGCCAGCAGTGTCCGGGACAGAGACACCGGGGAGCTGTTTTTT
CASSVRDRDTGELFF
>few|TRBJ1-1|TRBV5-1|NA
TGCGCCAGCAGCTTGGATGAGGACACTGAAGCTTTCTTT
CASSLDEDTEAFF
>NA|TRBJ1-1|TRBV7-8|NA
TGTGCCAGCAGCTTAGCGAAGGGAGGGTCCACTGAAGCTTTCTTT
CASSLAKGGSTEAFF
>few|TRBJ2-7|TRBV4-2|NA
TGTGCCAGCAGCCAAGCGTTGGAGCTATACGAGCAGTACTTC
CASSQALELYEQYF
>NA|TRBJ2-1|TRBV6-5|NA
TGTGCCAGCAGTTACGGGGCGACCCCAAATGAGCAGTTCTTC
CASSYGATPNEQFF
>NA|TRBJ2-3|TRBV5-1|NA
TGCGCCAGCGCCCCGGGGGGCCGCACAGATACGCAGTATTTT
CASAPGGRTDTQYF
>NA|TRBJ1-1|TRBV5-1|NA
TGCGCCAGCAGCTCGACTCCAGTAGGTGAAGCTTTCTTT
CASSSTPVGEAFF
>NA|TRBJ2-5|TRBV29-1|TRBD1
TGCAGCGTTGGGGACAGGGGAGAGACCCAGTACTTC
CSVGDRGETQYF
>NA|TRBJ1-4|TRBV20-1|NA
TGCAGTGCTAGAGATAAGAGTCAGGGTGGAGAAAAACTGTTTTTT
CSARDKSQGGEKLFF
>few|TRBJ2-7|TRBV20-1|NA
TGCAGTGCCCGAGAGGACAGCTACGAGCAGTACTTC
CSAREDSYEQYF
>NA|TRBJ1-1|TRBV7-9|NA
TGTGCCAGCCAACGTGGGGTGAACACTGAAGCTTTCTTT
CASQRGVNTEAFF
>few|TRBJ2-3|TRBV7-3|TRBD2
TGTGCCAGCAGCCGGGGACTAGCGGGAGATACGCAGTATTTT
CASSRGLAGDTQYF
>NA|TRBJ2-7|TRBV5-1|NA
TGCGCCAGCAGCTTGGGACAGAGGAGCTCCTACGAGCAGTACTTC
CASSLGQRSSYEQYF
>many|TRBJ2-3|TRBV20-1|NA
TGCAGTGCTAGAGGACGGGAATACACAGATACGCAGTATTTT
CSARGREYTDTQYF
>few|TRBJ2-2|TRBV5-1|NA
TGCGCCAGCAGCTTTGGATCCGGGGAGCTGTTTTTT
CASSFGSGELFF
>NA|TRBJ1-4|TRBV20-1|TRBD1
TGCAGTGCTAGAGAGGGACAGGGAGTTAATGAAAAACTGTTTTTT
CSAREGQGVNEKLFF
>NA|TRBJ2-7|TRBV27|NA
TGTGCCAGCAGTCCTTCAGGGGTCTACGAGCAGTACTTC
CASSPSGVYEQYF
>NA|TRBJ1-1|TRBV7-2|TRBD1
TGTGCCAGCAGCTGGGACAGATGGAACACTGAAGCTTTCTTT
CASSWDRWNTEAFF
>many|TRBJ2-3|TRBV29-1|NA
TGCAGCGTTGAACGGTCCCCGCGCACAGATACGCAGTATTTT
CSVERSPRTDTQYF
>few|TRBJ2-3|TRBV5-6|NA
TGTGCCAGCAGCTTCGGAAGGTCAGATACGCAGTATTTT
CASSFGRSDTQYF
>many|TRBJ1-1|TRBV5-1|TRBD1
TGCGCCAGCAGCTCCGGGACAGCCAACACTGAAGCTTTCTTT
CASSSGTANTEAFF
>many|TRBJ1-4|TRBV7-8|NA
TGTGCCAGCAGCTTCGGCAGCTACGGAACTAATGAAAAACTGTTTTTT
CASSFGSYGTNEKLFF
>few|TRBJ2-2|TRBV5-1|NA
TGCGCCAGCAGCTTGCGAGGGGGAGGTGACACCGGGGAGCTGTTTTTT
CASSLRGGGDTGELFF
>few|TRBJ2-3|TRBV7-3|NA
TGTGCCAGCAGCCGTAGCCCAGGGAAAACAGATACGCAGTATTTT
CASSRSPGKTDTQYF
>NA|TRBJ2-1|TRBV7-2|TRBD2
TGTGCCAGCAGCCGGGGGGCCTACAATGAGCAGTTCTTC
CASSRGAYNEQFF
>NA|TRBJ2-7|TRBV29-1|NA
TGCAGCGTGGGGGAGGTCGAGCAGTACTTC
CSVGEVEQYF
>many|TRBJ2-3|TRBV28|TRBD2
TGTGCCAGCAGTGAGGTAGCGGGGGTACAAGGAGATACGCAGTATTTT
CASSEVAGVQGDTQYF
>NA|TRBJ2-1|TRBV6-2/TRBV6-3|TRBD2
TGTGCCAGCAGTCAGCGGGAGACCCACAATGAGCAGTTCTTC
CASSQRETHNEQFF
>NA|TRBJ2-3|TRBV5-1|TRBD1
TGCGCCAGCAGCTTGGGGGGACAGCCGTTCACAGATACGCAGTATTTT
CASSLGGQPFTDTQYF
>few|TRBJ1-5|TRBV2|NA
TGTGCCAGCAGGGCCCCAGGTGACCCCAATCAGCCCCAGCATTTT
CASRAPGDPNQPQHF
>NA|TRBJ1-1|TRBV7-9|NA
TGTGCCAGCAGCTCTGTAGGGGGGGAGGCGTCGAACACTGAAGCTTTCTTT
CASSSVGGEASNTEAFF
>NA|TRBJ1-3|TRBV20-1|NA
TGCAGTGCTTCCAATGAACGGGGACCCGGGGTATATTTT
CSASNERGPGVYF
>NA|TRBJ2-2|TRBV7-2|TRBD2
TGTGCCAGCAGCCCGCTGGGTATGGCGGGAGGGCCTAACACCGGGGAGCTGTTTTTT
CASSPLGMAGGPNTGELFF
>NA|TRBJ2-7|TRBV29-1|NA
TGCAGCGTTGAAGAACAGGGGGGGCCCTACGAGCAGTACTTC
CSVEEQGGPYEQYF
>many|TRBJ2-3|TRBV4-2|TRBD2
TGTGCCAGCAGCCAAGAACTAGCGGGGGGCACAGATACGCAGTATTTT
CASSQELAGGTDTQYF
>NA|TRBJ2-1|TRBV7-3|TRBD2
TGTGCCAGCAGCTTAAATGCTGTTAGTGTACTAGCGGGAAATGAGCAGTTCTTC
CASSLNAVSVLAGNEQFF
>few|TRBJ2-7|TRBV29-1|TRBD1
TGCAGCGTATCCGGGACAGATTACGAGCAGTACTTC
CSVSGTDYEQYF
>many|TRBJ2-2|TRBV25-1|TRBD1
TGTGCCAGCAGGACAGGGGGGACCGGGGAGCTGTTTTTT
CASRTGGTGELFF
>many|TRBJ1-1|TRBV28|NA
TGTGCCAGCAGTTTCTTGGCCGGGACTTTCTTT
CASSFLAGTFF
>few|TRBJ2-1|TRBV11-1|NA
TGTGCCAGCAGCTTAGCGGGAGGTCCTAACAATGAGCAGTTCTTC
CASSLAGGPNNEQFF
>NA|TRBJ1-4|TRBV4-3|NA
TGCGCCAGCAGCCGGACCGGGACGCGGAGGGGTGGTGAAAAACTGTTTTTT
CASSRTGTRRGGEKLFF
>NA|TRBJ2-5|TRBV12-3/TRBV12-4|TRBD2
TGTGCCAGCAGTTCCCGGACTAGCGGGGCCCGAGGGTACTTC
CASSSRTSGARGYF
>NA|TRBJ2-3|TRBV24-1|NA
TGTGCCACCAGTGATTTAGGCCCCGGGGCAGATACGCAGTATTTT
CATSDLGPGADTQYF
>NA|TRBJ2-1|TRBV12-2|NA
TGTGCAAGTCCCCCCTCGGTGGGAGGGCAATCGTATGAGCAGTTCTTC
CASPPSVGGQSYEQFF
>many|TRBJ2-6|TRBV6-5|NA
TGTGCCATCGGGCGGGCAGGGCCCTCTGGGGCCAACGTCCTGACTTTC
CAIGRAGPSGANVLTF
>NA|TRBJ2-3|TRBV7-2|NA
TGTGCCAGCAGCTTATTTCGGGGGGCGGGGCAAGGTACGCAGTATTTT
CASSLFRGAGQGTQYF